The text below deals with one TCR beta chain. Its specificity is not known. Using immunoSEQ multiplex PCR, the repertoire was profiled, and TCRdb retains in-frame clones only, with some absent. The data contain under 50,000 clones, roughly 96% of them seen just once; the ten biggest clones take up 3% to 4%. This specimen belongs to a study of T cells in tuberculosis. Tuberculin skin test and IGRA determined adolescents' latent tuberculosis status at entry. Study results and limitations: Smaller distances to GMM-specific TCRs suggested their expansion in active tuberculosis. Active tuberculosis patients had shorter CDR3-alpha; the beta difference was nonsignificant.

This clonotype originated in a donor aged 5-35 years with latent tuberculosis or without tuberculosis infection. Sequencing used PBMCs.

The CDR3 DNA follows: TGTGCCAGCAGCCCAGGGACACGGGCGGGCTATGGCTACACCTTC. Translating gives CASSPGTRAGYGYTF. V gene TRBV14 combines with J gene TRBJ1-2; perhaps TRBD1 as D (6 bases). V lost 4 bases and J 4 bases, leaving 16 bases between the germline ends. This CDR3 is built from 15 residues. Germline V gives CDR1 SGHDN, CDR2 FVKESK. The full variable domain, completed using reference TRBV14 and TRBJ1-2, is EAGVTQFPSHSVIEKGQTVTLRCDPISGHDNLYWYRRVMGKEIKFLLHFVKESKQDESGMPNNRFLAERTGGTYSTLKVQPAELEDSGVYFCASSPGTRAGYGYTFGSGTRLTVV.